This T cell receptor (beta chain) was profiled in a study of CD8 T cells in Susac syndrome. With random hexamers, about 0.45 to 1 ug RNA was reverse transcribed. The TCR beta CDR3 was amplified by immunoSEQ multiplex PCR across 54 Vbeta, 13 Jbeta. TCRdb re-called the immunoSEQ multiplex PCR reads through MiXCR, storing one row per CDR3 protein. The sample shows approximately 100,000 distinct CDR3 sequences, roughly 91% of them seen only once. This clonotype was detected only once. CD8+ and CD4+ T cells from blood underwent TCR beta sequencing. FACS enriched CD8+ TEMRA cells, while bulk CD8+ and CD4+ were negatively isolated. The receptor was isolated from a human donor in good health. Sequenced sample: CD4+ T cells from PBMCs.

The CDR3 DNA sequence: TGCAGTGCTAGAGTTACTAGCGGGGGGCCCCCCTACGAGCAGTACTTC. Encoded protein: CSARVTSGGPPYEQYF. The chain joins TRBV20-1 to TRBJ2-7, with 12 positions matching TRBD2. The CDR3 spans 16 residues. The germline gives CDR1 DFQATT, CDR2 SNEGSKA (reference sequence). With 1 base clipped from V and 2 bases from J, the junction kept 6 bases outside the gene matches.